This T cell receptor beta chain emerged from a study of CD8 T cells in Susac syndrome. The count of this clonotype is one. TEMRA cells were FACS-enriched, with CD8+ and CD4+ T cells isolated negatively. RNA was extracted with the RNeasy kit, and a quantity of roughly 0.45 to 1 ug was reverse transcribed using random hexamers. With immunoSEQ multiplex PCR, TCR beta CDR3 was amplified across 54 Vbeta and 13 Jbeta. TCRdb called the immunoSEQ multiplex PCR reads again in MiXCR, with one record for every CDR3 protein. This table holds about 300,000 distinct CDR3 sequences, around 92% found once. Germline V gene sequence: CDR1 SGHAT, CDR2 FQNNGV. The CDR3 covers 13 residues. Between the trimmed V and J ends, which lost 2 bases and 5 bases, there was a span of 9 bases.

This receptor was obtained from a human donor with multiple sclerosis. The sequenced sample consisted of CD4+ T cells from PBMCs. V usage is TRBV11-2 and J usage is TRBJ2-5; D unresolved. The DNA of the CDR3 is TGTGCCAGCAGCTTAAGACCTAGGGAGACCCAGTACTTC. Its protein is CASSLRPRETQYF.